This T cell receptor beta chain came from a study of T cell responses to AZD1222 COVID-19 vaccine. On this clone: Its antigen is unidentified.

The table came from immunoSEQ multiplex PCR; TCRdb's copy has only in-frame clones and leaves some out. The data show about 81,000 clones, 80% to 90% seen once. General study results and limits: When two AZD1222 doses had been given, Spike-specific TCR breadth and depth rose.

Trimming cost V 10 bases and J 5 bases, with 20 bases left between them. The CDR3 extends over 14 amino acids. From germline, CDR1 is SNHLY and CDR2 FYNNEI. This clonotype was obtained from an adult who received the AZD1222 COVID-19 vaccine. This material consisted of peripheral blood, taken 28 days after the second AZD1222 dose. This chain connects TRBV2 to TRBJ1-1; a possible D gene is TRBD1 (6 bases). The CDR3 DNA is TGTGCCACGCGACCATACAGGGATCGGACTGAAGCTTTCTTT. Translating gives CATRPYRDRTEAFF.